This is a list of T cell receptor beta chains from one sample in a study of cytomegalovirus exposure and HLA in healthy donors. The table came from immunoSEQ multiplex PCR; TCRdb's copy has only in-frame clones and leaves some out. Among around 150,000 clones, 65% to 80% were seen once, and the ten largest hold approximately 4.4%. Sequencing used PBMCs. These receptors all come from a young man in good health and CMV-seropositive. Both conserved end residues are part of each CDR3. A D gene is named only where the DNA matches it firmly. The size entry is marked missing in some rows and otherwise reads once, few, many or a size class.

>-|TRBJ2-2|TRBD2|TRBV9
TGTGCCAGCAGCCCCGGGACTAGCAACGGGGAGCTGTTTTTT
CASSPGTSNGELFF
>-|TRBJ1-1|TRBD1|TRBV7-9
TGTGCCAGCAGCCGGAACCTAATTGGACAGGGGAACACTGAAGCTTTCTTT
CASSRNLIGQGNTEAFF
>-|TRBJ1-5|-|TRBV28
TGTGCCAGCACACCTGACGGGTTGAGCAATCAGCCCCAGCATTTT
CASTPDGLSNQPQHF
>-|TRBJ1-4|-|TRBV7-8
TGTGCCAGCAGCTTAGCGCGCGGGACCGCAACCTCCCCTAATGAAAAACTGTTTTTT
CASSLARGTATSPNEKLFF
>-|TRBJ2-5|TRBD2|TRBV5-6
TGTGCCAGCAGACGCTGGACTAGTTACCAAGAGACCCAGTACTTC
CASRRWTSYQETQYF
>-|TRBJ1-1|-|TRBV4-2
TGTGCCAGCAGCCAAGGCGTTGGCAGACAGAAGAACACTGAAGCTTTCTTT
CASSQGVGRQKNTEAFF
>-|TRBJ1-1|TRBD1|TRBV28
TGTGCCAGCAGAACAACAGGGGGCAACACTGAAGCTTTCTTT
CASRTTGGNTEAFF
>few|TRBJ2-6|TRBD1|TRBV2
TGTGCCAGCAGCGCGGGACAGGGGTTTATCTCTGGGGCCAACGTCCTGACTTTC
CASSAGQGFISGANVLTF
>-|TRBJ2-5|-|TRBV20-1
TGCAGTGCTTTCCGGGAGACCCAGTACTTC
CSAFRETQYF
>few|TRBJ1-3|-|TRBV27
TGTGCCAGCAGTTTTGCGGCTGGAAACACCATATATTTT
CASSFAAGNTIYF
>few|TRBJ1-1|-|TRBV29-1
TGCAGCGTTGAAGATCCGGTGGGCAGTCCCACTGAAGCTTTCTTT
CSVEDPVGSPTEAFF
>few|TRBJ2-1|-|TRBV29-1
TGCAGCGTTAAGGACTGGACCTCCTACAATGAGCAGTTCTTC
CSVKDWTSYNEQFF
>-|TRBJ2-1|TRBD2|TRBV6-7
TGTGCCAGCAGTTACTCGTCGGCTAGCGGCTTCTACAATGAGCAGTTCTTC
CASSYSSASGFYNEQFF
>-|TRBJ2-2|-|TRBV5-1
TGCGCCAGCAGCTCCTTTCTTAACACCGGGGAGCTGTTTTTT
CASSSFLNTGELFF
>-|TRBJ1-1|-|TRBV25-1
TGTGCCAGCAGTGACTCGAACACTGAAGCTTTCTTT
CASSDSNTEAFF
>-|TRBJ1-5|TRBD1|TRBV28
TGTGCCAGCAGTCCCAGGACAGGCTATCAGCCCCAGCATTTT
CASSPRTGYQPQHF
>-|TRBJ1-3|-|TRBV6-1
TGTGCCAGCAGTGAAGCGCTTCCGGGGACTGGAAACACCATATATTTT
CASSEALPGTGNTIYF
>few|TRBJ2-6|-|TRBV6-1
TGTGCCAGCGCCGAGGGAGGAGGGGCCAACGTCCTGACTTTC
CASAEGGGANVLTF
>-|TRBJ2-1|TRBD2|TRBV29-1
TGCAGCGTGGCATTAGCGGGAAATCCTAATGAGCAGTTCTTC
CSVALAGNPNEQFF
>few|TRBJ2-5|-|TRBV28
TGTGCCAGCAAGCAGGGTGGGAGGACACAAGAGACCCAGTACTTC
CASKQGGRTQETQYF
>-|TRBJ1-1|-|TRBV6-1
TGTGCCAGCAGTGAAGGGGCCTTTGAAGCTTTCTTT
CASSEGAFEAFF
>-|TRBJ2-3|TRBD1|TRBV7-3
TGTGCCAGCAGCCCCGGGACAGTCGCCTACACAGATACGCAGTATTTT
CASSPGTVAYTDTQYF
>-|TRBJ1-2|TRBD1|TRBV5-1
TGCGCCAGCAGCTTGGGACAGGGTGGATATGGCTACACCTTC
CASSLGQGGYGYTF
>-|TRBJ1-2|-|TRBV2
TGTGCCGGCAGCGAGGGTTTAACTACTATGCGCTACACCTTC
CAGSEGLTTMRYTF
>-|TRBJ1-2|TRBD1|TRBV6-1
TGTGCCAGCAGTGAATGGTATCGGACAGGCCTCTATGGCTACACCTTC
CASSEWYRTGLYGYTF
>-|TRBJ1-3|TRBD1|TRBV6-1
TGTGCCAGCGGGGACAGCTCTGGAAACACCATATATTTT
CASGDSSGNTIYF
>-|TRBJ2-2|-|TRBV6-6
TGTGCCAGCAGTTGGACTGATACGAACACCGGGGAGCTGTTTTTT
CASSWTDTNTGELFF
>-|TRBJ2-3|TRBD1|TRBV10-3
TGTGCCATCAGTGAGTATCTTGGACAGGGGTTCGGCACAGATACGCAGTATTTT
CAISEYLGQGFGTDTQYF
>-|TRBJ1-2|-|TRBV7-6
TGTGCCAGCAGCCCCCAAGGAGGGGTCGACTATGGCTACACCTTC
CASSPQGGVDYGYTF
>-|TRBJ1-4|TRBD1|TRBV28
TGTGCCAGCAGTGACCCGGGACAGGGAAGCGAAAAACTGTTTTTT
CASSDPGQGSEKLFF
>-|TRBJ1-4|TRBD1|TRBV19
TGTGCCAGTAGTAGCAGGACAGGCGGCTCTGAAAAACTGTTTTTT
CASSSRTGGSEKLFF
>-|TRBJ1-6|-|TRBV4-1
TGCGCCAGCAGCCAAGAACCGGGGATTACCTATAATTCACCCCTCCACTTT
CASSQEPGITYNSPLHF
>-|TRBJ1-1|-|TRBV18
TGTGCCAGCTCACCAGTCCGGGAGAGGGGCACTGAAGCTTTCTTT
CASSPVRERGTEAFF
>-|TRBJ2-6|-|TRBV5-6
TGTGCCAGCAGCTTCCCCACCGGGACTCCCAGCACTGGGGCCAACGTCCTGACTTTC
CASSFPTGTPSTGANVLTF
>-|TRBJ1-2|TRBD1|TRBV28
TGTGCCAGCAGGAGAAGGGGGCGCGGTGACTATGGCTACACCTTC
CASRRRGRGDYGYTF
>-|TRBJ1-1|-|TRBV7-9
TGTGCCAGCAGCTTTGGTGACAACATGAACACTGAAGCTTTCTTT
CASSFGDNMNTEAFF
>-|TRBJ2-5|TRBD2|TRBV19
TGTGCCAGCATGCATAGCGGGGGGCCACGAGAGACCCAGTACTTC
CASMHSGGPRETQYF
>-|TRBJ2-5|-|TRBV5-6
TGTGCCAGGCGAAGATCCGGGGGAGTAACCCAGTACTTC
CARRRSGGVTQYF
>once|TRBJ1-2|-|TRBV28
TGTGCCAGCAGTGGGGCGCGCGGCTACACCTTC
CASSGARGYTF
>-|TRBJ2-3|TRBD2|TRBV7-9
TGTGCCAGCTCAAACTTTCGGGGGGGAGATACGCAGTATTTT
CASSNFRGGDTQYF
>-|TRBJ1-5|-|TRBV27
TGTGCCAGCAGTTTATTTTCGGGGTCGGGGCAGCCCCAGCATTTT
CASSLFSGSGQPQHF
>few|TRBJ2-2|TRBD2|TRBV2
TGTGCCAGCAGTGAAGAGGCGGGAGGGTGGCACGGGGAGCTGTTTTTT
CASSEEAGGWHGELFF
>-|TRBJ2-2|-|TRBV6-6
TGTGCCAGCACGAGAGGGAACACCGGGGAGCTGTTTTTT
CASTRGNTGELFF
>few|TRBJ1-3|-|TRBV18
TGTGCCAGCTCACCTTCCGGCTCTGGAAACACCATATATTTT
CASSPSGSGNTIYF
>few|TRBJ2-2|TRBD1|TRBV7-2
TGTGCCAGCAGTGATCAGGGGGCCGGGGAGCTGTTTTTT
CASSDQGAGELFF
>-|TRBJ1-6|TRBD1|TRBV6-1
TGTGCCAGCAGGGGGACAGGGGCTAATTCACCCCTCCACTTT
CASRGTGANSPLHF
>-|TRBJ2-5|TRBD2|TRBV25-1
TGTGCCAGCAGCCCCAGGTCTAGCGGGAGGGCCTCTGGGGAGACCCAGTACTTC
CASSPRSSGRASGETQYF
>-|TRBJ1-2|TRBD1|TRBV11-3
TGTGCCAGCAGCCCTCGGACAGGGAGAAGCTATGGCTACACCTTC
CASSPRTGRSYGYTF
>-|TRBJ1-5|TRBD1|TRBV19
TGTGCCAGTAGTACCCTCCCGACAGGGGCCCAGCCCCAGCATTTT
CASSTLPTGAQPQHF
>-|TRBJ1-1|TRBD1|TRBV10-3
TGTGCCATCAGGGAACAGGGGGAGAACACTGAAGCTTTCTTT
CAIREQGENTEAFF
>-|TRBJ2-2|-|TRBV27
TGTGCCAGCAGCTACCAGACTTTACTGAACACCGGGGAGCTGTTTTTT
CASSYQTLLNTGELFF
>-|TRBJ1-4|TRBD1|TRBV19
TGTGCCAGTAGCCTTCCCACCCAGGGGGCTAATGAAAAACTGTTTTTT
CASSLPTQGANEKLFF
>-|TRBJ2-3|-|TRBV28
TGTGCCATTTCGACATCTAGCACAGATACGCAGTATTTT
CAISTSSTDTQYF
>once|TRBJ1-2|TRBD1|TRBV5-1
TGCGCCAGCAGCCCCGGACAGGGACTGGCCTATGGCTACACCTTC
CASSPGQGLAYGYTF
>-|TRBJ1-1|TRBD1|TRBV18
TGTGCCAGCTCACCTGGACAGGGGGTCACTGAAGCTTTCTTT
CASSPGQGVTEAFF
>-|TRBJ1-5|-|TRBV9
TGTGCCAGCAGCGCCTCCCCTAATCAGCCCCAGCATTTT
CASSASPNQPQHF
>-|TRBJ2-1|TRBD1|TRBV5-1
TGCGCCAGCAGCTCGTCGGGGACAGGGTACAATGAGCAGTTCTTC
CASSSSGTGYNEQFF
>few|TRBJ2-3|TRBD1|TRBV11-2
TGTGCCAGCAGCCAAGGGACAGGGGCTAGCACAGATACGCAGTATTTT
CASSQGTGASTDTQYF
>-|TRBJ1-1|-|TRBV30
TGTGCCTGGAGTGTGGGGGGGCTAGGAGCTTTCTTT
CAWSVGGLGAFF